A selection of T cell receptor beta chains follows, all from one sample in a study of blood T cell repertoires in COVID-19. The protocol was immunoSEQ multiplex PCR, while the TCRdb copy is restricted to in-frame clones and leaves out a portion. The sample has 200,000 to 250,000 clones; 92% are singletons. Sequences were obtained from peripheral blood. These receptors came from a man in his fifties or sixties with COVID-19, enrolled during active disease. CDR3s include the opening cysteine and the closing phenylalanine or tryptophan. A D gene is named only where the DNA matches it firmly. Some rows have no size entry. The others give once, few or many, or a class for an expanded clone.

j_call d_call clone_size v_call cdr3_aa cdr3_nt
TRBJ1-1 . . TRBV19 CASSITGNTEAFF TGTGCCAGTAGTATTACAGGAAACACTGAAGCTTTCTTT
TRBJ1-4 TRBD1 . TRBV7-9 CASSLAPTGGEKLFF TGTGCCAGCAGCTTAGCGCCAACAGGGGGAGAAAAACTGTTTTTT
TRBJ1-6 . . TRBV3-1/TRBV3-2 CASSPQGSAYNSPLHF TGTGCCAGCAGCCCACAGGGTTCGGCCTATAATTCACCCCTCCACTTT
TRBJ2-1 TRBD1 . TRBV11-1 CASSFRDRLYNEQFF TGTGCCAGCAGCTTCCGGGACAGGTTATACAATGAGCAGTTCTTC
TRBJ1-5 TRBD1 . TRBV6-6 CATVGTAVSNQPQHF TGTGCCACCGTGGGGACAGCTGTTAGCAATCAGCCCCAGCATTTT
TRBJ2-4 TRBD2 . TRBV7-2 CASSLAQTSGVAKNIQYF TGTGCCAGCAGCTTAGCCCAGACTAGCGGGGTAGCCAAAAACATTCAGTACTTC
TRBJ1-2 TRBD1 . TRBV5-1 CASSLTTGGNGYTF TGCGCCAGCAGCCTAACGACAGGGGGTAACGGCTACACCTTC
TRBJ2-7 TRBD1 . TRBV28 CASSFPGQAYEQYF TGTGCCAGCAGTTTCCCCGGACAGGCCTACGAGCAGTACTTC
TRBJ2-3 TRBD2 . TRBV15 CATSRAGGSTDTQYF TGTGCCACCAGCAGAGCCGGGGGGAGTACAGATACGCAGTATTTT
TRBJ2-2 TRBD2 . TRBV7-8 CASSLGGSGGELFF TGTGCCAGCAGCTTGGGCGGGAGTGGCGGGGAGCTGTTTTTT
TRBJ2-2 TRBD1 . TRBV5-1 CASRSTGGRTGELFF TGCGCCAGCAGGTCTACAGGGGGCAGGACCGGGGAGCTGTTTTTT
TRBJ1-6 TRBD1 . TRBV27 CASSFRTGDSPLHF TGTGCCAGCAGTTTCAGGACAGGGGATTCACCCCTCCACTTT
TRBJ2-7 . . TRBV3-1/TRBV3-2 CASSPETGTQAEQYF TGTGCCAGCAGCCCTGAAACAGGGACGCAAGCCGAGCAGTACTTC
TRBJ2-3 TRBD1 . TRBV9 CASSGGTGGFTDTQYF TGTGCCAGCAGCGGGGGGACAGGGGGCTTCACAGATACGCAGTATTTT
TRBJ2-7 TRBD1 . TRBV30 CAWRHTGARGYEQYF TGTGCCTGGAGGCATACAGGGGCAAGGGGCTACGAGCAGTACTTC
TRBJ1-2 TRBD1 . TRBV24-1 CATSDTQGNYGYTF TGTGCCACCAGTGATACACAGGGGAACTATGGCTACACCTTC
TRBJ1-1 . . TRBV4-1 CASSQVNLVALNTEAFF TGCGCCAGCAGCCAAGTAAACCTGGTGGCCCTGAACACTGAAGCTTTCTTT
TRBJ1-5 TRBD1 . TRBV18 CASSPTGGRQPQHF TGTGCCAGCTCGCCGACAGGGGGCAGGCAGCCCCAGCATTTT
TRBJ1-5 . . TRBV19 CASSIPGGPQHF TGTGCCAGTAGTATACCCGGGGGACCCCAGCATTTT
TRBJ1-3 . . TRBV28 CASSSPGALNTIYF TGTGCCAGCAGTTCCCCCGGAGCCTTAAACACCATATATTTT
TRBJ2-3 . . TRBV11-2 CASSLQGPDTQYF TGTGCCAGCAGCTTACAGGGGCCAGATACGCAGTATTTT
TRBJ2-2 TRBD2 . TRBV7-3 CASSRKSGANTGELFF TGTGCCAGCAGCCGCAAAAGCGGGGCGAACACCGGGGAGCTGTTTTTT
TRBJ2-3 TRBD2 . TRBV7-9 CASRSWEPGLAGVTDTQYF TGTGCCAGCAGGAGTTGGGAGCCGGGACTAGCGGGGGTCACAGATACGCAGTATTTT
TRBJ1-5 . . TRBV19 CASTRGGNQPQHF TGTGCCAGTACTCGAGGAGGCAATCAGCCCCAGCATTTT
TRBJ1-6 . . TRBV3-1/TRBV3-2 CASSQDYLVGNSPLHF TGTGCCAGCAGCCAGGACTACCTGGTAGGGAATTCACCCCTCCACTTT
TRBJ1-6 TRBD1 . TRBV7-2 CASSLGGQTRSPLHF TGTGCCAGCAGCTTAGGGGGACAGACGAGATCACCCCTCCACTTT
TRBJ2-3 . . TRBV12-3/TRBV12-4 CASRLLGTDTQYF TGTGCCAGCAGGCTACTAGGCACAGATACGCAGTATTTT
TRBJ2-2 TRBD2 . TRBV19 CASSKGLAGATGELFF TGTGCCAGTAGTAAAGGACTAGCGGGGGCCACCGGGGAGCTGTTTTTT
TRBJ1-3 TRBD1 few TRBV28 CASKQGAGNTIYF TGTGCCAGCAAACAGGGGGCCGGAAACACCATATATTTT
TRBJ2-1 TRBD1 . TRBV3-1/TRBV3-2 CASTDRAEQFF TGTGCCAGCACCGACAGGGCTGAGCAGTTCTTC
TRBJ2-7 TRBD1 . TRBV5-8 CASSIQGQGRSYEQYF TGTGCCAGCAGCATCCAGGGACAGGGCCGCTCCTACGAGCAGTACTTC
TRBJ1-1 TRBD1 . TRBV2 CASSERGQGTEAFF TGTGCCAGCAGTGAGAGGGGGCAAGGCACTGAAGCTTTCTTT
TRBJ1-1 . . TRBV4-1 CASSPVSPREQVKNTEAFF TGCGCCAGCAGCCCAGTTTCCCCACGCGAACAGGTTAAGAACACTGAAGCTTTCTTT
TRBJ2-2 TRBD2 . TRBV4-3 CASSQFSGRDSGGELFF TGCGCCAGCAGCCAATTTAGCGGGAGGGACTCTGGCGGGGAGCTGTTTTTT
TRBJ2-7 TRBD1 . TRBV5-5 CASSPKTGQGGSSYEQYF TGTGCCAGCAGCCCCAAGACGGGACAGGGGGGGAGCTCCTACGAGCAGTACTTC
TRBJ2-4 . . TRBV28 CASSLQGLLAKNIQYF TGTGCCAGCAGTTTACAGGGTCTCCTAGCCAAAAACATTCAGTACTTC
TRBJ1-2 . . TRBV30 CAWSPYDYGYTF TGTGCCTGGAGCCCCTACGACTATGGCTACACCTTC
TRBJ1-2 TRBD1 . TRBV6-5 CASSLTGVVGYTF TGTGCCAGCAGTTTGACAGGGGTAGTCGGCTACACCTTC
TRBJ1-5 . . TRBV3-1/TRBV3-2 CASSAQGNSNQPQHF TGTGCCAGCAGCGCGCAGGGAAATAGCAATCAGCCCCAGCATTTT
TRBJ2-7 . . TRBV12-3/TRBV12-4 CASSSDSSYEQYF TGTGCCAGCAGTTCGGACAGTTCCTACGAGCAGTACTTC
TRBJ1-1 . . TRBV15 CATSRDYSYTEAFF TGTGCCACCAGCAGAGACTACAGCTACACTGAAGCTTTCTTT
TRBJ1-1 TRBD1 . TRBV5-1 CASSHGQGEAFF TGCGCCAGCAGCCACGGACAGGGTGAAGCTTTCTTT
TRBJ2-1 TRBD1 . TRBV2 CASSAATGAYNEQFF TGTGCCAGCAGTGCTGCGACAGGGGCTTACAATGAGCAGTTCTTC
TRBJ1-1 TRBD1 few TRBV7-2 CASSLEAGGFNTEAFF TGTGCCAGCAGCTTAGAGGCAGGGGGCTTTAACACTGAAGCTTTCTTT
TRBJ1-2 . . TRBV6-6 CASSTDSYGYTF TGTGCCAGCAGTACTGACAGCTATGGCTACACCTTC
TRBJ1-2 . few TRBV28 CASSRLVDYGYTF TGTGCCAGCAGTAGACTGGTGGACTATGGCTACACCTTC
TRBJ2-3 . . TRBV4-2 CASSPPRGSTDTQYF TGTGCCAGCAGCCCCCCGCGCGGTAGCACAGATACGCAGTATTTT
TRBJ2-2 . . TRBV7-9 CASSTSSQGLTGELFF TGTGCCAGCAGTACCTCCAGCCAGGGCCTGACCGGGGAGCTGTTTTTT
TRBJ1-2 . few TRBV27 CASSPRQLYYGYTF TGTGCCAGCAGTCCTAGACAGCTATACTATGGCTACACCTTC
TRBJ2-7 TRBD2 . TRBV10-3 CAISEWGTSAYEQYF TGTGCCATCAGTGAGTGGGGGACTAGCGCCTACGAGCAGTACTTC
TRBJ2-7 TRBD1 . TRBV5-1 CASSAGTGAGEQYF TGCGCCAGCAGCGCCGGGACAGGGGCAGGGGAGCAGTACTTC
TRBJ1-4 . . TRBV7-6 CASSSDEKLFF TGTGCCAGCAGCTCGGATGAAAAACTGTTTTTT
TRBJ2-1 TRBD1 . TRBV30 CAWSVPGGNEQFF TGTGCCTGGAGTGTCCCAGGGGGCAATGAGCAGTTCTTC
TRBJ1-2 . once TRBV30 CAWSYLAGDGYTF TGTGCCTGGAGTTATTTGGCAGGGGATGGCTACACCTTC
TRBJ1-4 TRBD1 . TRBV6-5 CASGQGPTNEKLFF TGTGCCAGCGGACAGGGACCAACTAATGAAAAACTGTTTTTT
TRBJ2-7 TRBD1 . TRBV18 CASSYGTGPYEQYF TGTGCCAGCTCATACGGGACAGGGCCCTACGAGCAGTACTTC
TRBJ2-5 TRBD2 . TRBV5-8 CASSLEGLAKETQYF TGTGCCAGCAGCTTAGAGGGACTAGCGAAAGAGACCCAGTACTTC
TRBJ1-1 TRBD1 . TRBV19 CASSSISDRRNTEAFF TGTGCCAGTAGTTCAATCTCGGACAGGAGAAACACTGAAGCTTTCTTT
TRBJ2-1 . few TRBV2 CASSSPRARNEQFF TGTGCCAGCAGTTCCCCCCGCGCCCGGAATGAGCAGTTCTTC